Described below is a single T cell receptor (beta chain) sequence and its context. Produced via immunoSEQ multiplex PCR; TCRdb's table is partial and in-frame only. Of tens of thousands of clones listed, around 85% are singletons. This sample stems from a study of OX40 agonist ivuxolimab in advanced cancers. About the research overall: Every patient in dose escalation had hepatocellular carcinoma, melanoma, renal cell or head and neck cancer.

The CDR3 spans 15 residues. Germline CDR1 LGHNA, CDR2 YSLEER. Trimming removed 0 bases at V and 3 bases at J, with 12 bases between. Exclusion applied to patients with autoimmune disease history or systemic immunosuppression. Sample: CD4+ or CD8+ T cells sorted from blood, taken in a trial of the OX40 agonist ivuxolimab. This TCR came from an adult with an advanced solid tumor such as melanoma, head and neck, liver or kidney cancer. V usage is TRBV4-3 and J usage is TRBJ2-7, with D perhaps matching TRBD1 (6 bases). The chain's CDR3 is CASSQDPRGNYEQYF. CDR3 DNA sequence: TGCGCCAGCAGCCAAGATCCGAGGGGGAACTACGAGCAGTACTTC.